The T cell receptor beta chain under discussion was sequenced for a study of beta chain features in type 1 diabetes (dated by TCRdb to between 2017 and 2018). Context from the whole study: Mean age, gender distribution, total cell number and subset yield did not differ between patients and healthy donors. A total of 90 million to 120 million sorted cells were examined across all samples, and a strong correlation was observed between cell number per subset and RNA yield. The study compared TCRB repertoires of sorted circulating CD4+ T cell subsets between recently diagnosed type 1 diabetes patients and matched healthy donors. Regulatory and stem cell-like memory subsets were obtained from only 8 patients and about eight healthy donors, while naive and central memory subsets were obtained from all 28 donors. Broader findings and caveats from the paper: Fewer insertions and more nucleotide deletions at VDJ recombination sites were observed in patients with type 1 diabetes, implying thymic rearrangement abnormalities. Because cDNA was sequenced instead of genomic DNA, highly expressing activated cells could be over-represented, though the groups showed no difference in activation or CD3 levels. Shorter templates might be favored by PCR, yet because patient and control samples were amplified and corrected together, any such skew would affect both groups equally. A moderate but significant shortening of TCRB CDR3 length was observed in type 1 diabetes patients in all four CD4+ subsets. Because small numbers of individuals were included in the HLA sub-analyses, any influence of HLA type on TCRB rearrangement was left unresolved. The naive, central memory and regulatory TCRB repertoires appeared to resemble one another more closely among patients than among healthy donors.

This clone was counted between two and nine times. The antigen it recognizes is unknown. Base-call qualities are not available, and no considerably larger clone is one nucleotide away. All of the isolated RNA was reverse transcribed with the High Capacity cDNA Reverse Transcription Kit, so expressed TCRB transcripts were sequenced. Deep immunoSEQ sequencing was applied to naive, central memory and regulatory T cell samples, giving an average of roughly 3.5 million total reads per sample. After sorted cells were lysed in RLT buffer, RNA was extracted with DNase-treated RNeasy Micro or Mini kits, with the choice depending on cell number. Each cell subset was processed separately to prevent cross-contamination, with patient and healthy donor samples processed together. The immunoSEQ multiplex PCR was used to amplify TCRB sequences from cDNA, generating 87-bp fragments that spanned the CDR3 region. Sequencing of the amplicons was done on the Illumina HiSeq platform. Processing in the source paper ran as follows. PCR bias was corrected computationally using synthetic template baselines, and reads within Hamming distance 2 were collapsed, with unmergeable singletons discarded. Reads were aligned against IMGT to assign V, D and J genes, CDR3 length and insertions or deletions at six rearrangement sites. Within each subset, clonotype counts were normalized to the number of sorted cells before true diversity and Gini coefficients were calculated with the tcR R package. The overlap coefficient, calculated on TCRB nucleotide sequences, was used to measure repertoire sharing. As a proxy for the pre-selection repertoire, out-of-frame TCRB sequences from naive cells were analyzed. Sourced from immuneACCESS, this table was stored by TCRdb with only in-frame sequences that have V and J called. A share of the clones is absent; for the studies checked, an unresolved V gene accounts for under half, and the remainder has no known explanation. The V and J calls and clone size were taken over from that table, and D and trimming were inferred from the DNA. This sample has about 230,000 clones in its table, and 9.6% of those were observed once. The ten most abundant clones make up less than 0.035% of the sample.

Each donor gave one peripheral blood draw, averaging approximately 120 mL, which was collected into heparinised tubes. A BD FACSAria II and a panel including CD45RO, CCR7, CD25, CD127, CD95 and CD27 were used to sort naive, central memory, regulatory and stem cell-like memory CD4+ T cells. All sorted populations exceeded 95% purity. PBMCs were isolated immediately by Lymphoprep density gradient centrifugation and stained directly without culture. So that batch effects would be minimized, each experiment stained and sorted samples in pairs, pairing one healthy donor with one patient. Sequences were obtained from naive CD4+ T cells from blood. Sample cell subset or site, as interpreted from the label and publication: true naive CD4+ T cells. The receptor's source is a woman aged 18-30 years in good health.

The base sequence is TGTGCCAGCAGTGAAGGGGCTAGCGTGGGGCTCGAGCAGTACTTC. Its translation reads: CASSEGASVGLEQYF. The chain employs TRBV2 and TRBJ2-7, with a tentative D gene TRBD2 over 6 matching bases. Deletion took 1 base off V and 6 bases off J, with a span of 16 bases between the germline ends. Taken from cysteine to phenylalanine, the CDR3 has 15 residues. This entry keeps only the CDR3 DNA: 45 bases, framed from base 1. CDR1 and CDR2 are drawn from the germline V gene: SNHLY, FYNNEI.